Below, 16 T cell receptor beta chains from the same sample are listed, as sequenced in a study of blood T cells in healthy people across ages. Together with a sample-barcoded 5' primer, a J-beta primer mix was included in a second PCR lasting about 7 to 12 cycles. TCRdb processed the 5' RACE reads anew with MiXCR; each CDR3 protein has one entry. This table has 630,000 or so distinct CDR3 sequences, 32% appearing once. The sequenced sample consisted of blood. The source is a woman over 75 in good health.

This clonotype was recorded many times. V is TRBV3-1 and J is TRBJ2-7; a weak D match, TRBD2 (7 bases). This CDR3 is built from 15 residues. Trimming removed 4 bases at V and 2 bases at J, with 15 bases between. Germline V gene lookup returns CDR1 LGHDT and CDR2 YNNKEL (reference sequence). CDR3 bases: TGTGCCAGCAGCCTGTGGGGGGGCGATACCTACGAGCAGTACTTC. Its translation: CASSLWGGDTYEQYF.

Comment on this clonotype: Relative to the germline gene, one junction end is altered; a read error may explain this. The chain's CDR3 is CANSEWRRGGSGNTIYF. Written as DNA, the CDR3 is TGTGCCAACAGTGAATGGCGCAGGGGAGGATCTGGAAACACCATATATTTT. V is TRBV25-1 and J is TRBJ1-3; the D gene is possibly TRBD1 (6 bases). CDR3 length: 17 amino acids. Looked up from germline, CDR1 is MGHDK and CDR2 is SYGVNS.

The sample holds a few counts of this clonotype. The CDR3 nucleotides are TGTGCCAGCAGCGTAGAGGAGAGGGGCTGGGATACGCAGTATTTT. This codes for CASSVEERGWDTQYF. The chain uses TRBV9 and TRBJ2-3, with D possibly being TRBD1 or TRBD2 (5 bases each). The germline V gene encodes CDR1 SGDLS and CDR2 YYNGEE. V lost 0 bases to trimming and J lost 6 bases, with 14 bases between them. This CDR3 has 15 residues.

In this sample, this clonotype turned up many times. The chain employs TRBV5-1 and TRBJ2-1; D gene uncertain. V was trimmed by 5 bases and J by 7 bases, leaving 10 bases between them. Germline CDR1 and CDR2: SGHRS and YFSETQ. This CDR3 is built from 12 residues. This CDR3 reads CASRPEINEQFF. The CDR3 region has the DNA TGCGCCAGCAGGCCTGAAATTAATGAGCAGTTCTTC.

This clonotype was picked up many times. The chain has TRBV21-1 and TRBJ1-2; TRBD1, the D gene given by the table, was not confirmed from the DNA. TRBV21-1 is described as a pseudogene. This CDR3 spans 15 amino acids. The CDR3 here is CASRLSQGNRYGYTF. DNA for the CDR3: TGTGCCAGCAGGCTAAGTCAGGGCAATCGCTATGGCTACACCTTC.

This clonotype was observed at least ten times. V gene TRBV4-2 combines with J gene TRBJ2-1; no clear D gene. In germline, CDR1 is LGHNA, CDR2 YNFKEQ. Trimming removed 1 base from V and 9 bases from J, with 16 bases in between. The CDR3 contains 15 residues. The CDR3 sequence is CASSQGRGSTGEQFF. CDR3 bases: TGTGCCAGCAGCCAAGGGCGAGGTAGCACGGGTGAGCAGTTCTTC.

This chain connects TRBV19 to TRBJ2-7, with a weak D call TRBD1 (6 bases). Germline V gene data show CDR1 as LNHDA and CDR2 as SQIVND (reference sequence). CDR3 length: 10 residues. V was cut by 10 bases and J by 4 bases, with 8 bases left in between. CDR3 in amino acids: CATGEYEQYF. CDR3 sequence (DNA): TGTGCCACAGGGGAATACGAGCAGTACTTC. Variable domain in full (rest from reference TRBV19 and TRBJ2-7): DGGITQSPKYLFRKEGQNVTLSCEQNLNHDAMYWYRQDPGQGLRLIYYSQIVNDFQKGDIAEGYSVSREKKESFPLTVTSAQKNPTAFYLCATGEYEQYFGPGTRLTVT.

This clonotype was found many times. The chain carries TRBV5-1 and TRBJ1-6; 7 positions agree with TRBD1. Germline loops: CDR1 SGHRS, CDR2 YFSETQ. CDR3 length: 13 residues. Trimming took 6 bases from V and 7 from J; bases not matched to a gene: 4. The CDR3: CASTGTENSPLHF. CDR3 coding DNA: TGCGCCAGCACCGGGACAGAGAATTCACCCCTCCACTTT.

CDR3 nucleotides: TGTGCCAGCAGCTTAGCGACAGGAGGAGTGGCTTTCTTT. Amino acid sequence: CASSLATGGVAFF. The chain couples TRBV7-2 to TRBJ1-1; D is perhaps TRBD1 (6 bases). Trimming pared 0 bases from V and 11 bases from J, leaving 13 bases between. This CDR3 comprises 13 residues. CDR1 and CDR2 (germline): SGHTA, FQGNSA.

This clonotype appeared a few times. The genes are TRBV7-2 and TRBJ2-3; 8 bases are a match to TRBD2. CDR1 and CDR2 (germline): SGHTA, FQGNSA. V was clipped by 5 bases and J by 0 bases; unmatched bases: 7. This CDR3 spans 16 amino acids. The CDR3 DNA sequence: TGTGCCAGCAGCCGAAGCGGGGGCACTAGCACAGATACGCAGTATTTT. It is translated as CASSRSGGTSTDTQYF.

This chain joins TRBV3-1 and TRBJ2-1; 8 bases line up with TRBD2. The CDR3 totals 16 residues. CDR1 is LGHDT and CDR2 is YNNKEL in the germline V gene (reference sequence). Losses at the gene ends were 1 base for V and 2 bases for J; bases not matched to a gene: 4. CDR3 residues: CASSQAGSGTYNEQFF. In nucleotides, the CDR3 is TGTGCCAGCAGCCAAGCGGGTAGCGGGACCTACAATGAGCAGTTCTTC.

This clonotype was seen many times. The CDR3 region has the DNA TGTGCCAGCAGCGTCCCCCGTGAGCAAACAGATACGCAGTATTTT. This translates into CASSVPREQTDTQYF. J is TRBJ2-3 and V is TRBV9; D call uncertain. The germline V gene has CDR1 SGDLS and CDR2 YYNGEE. V lost 2 bases, J lost 3 bases, and 13 bases lay in between. The CDR3 is 15 amino acids.

This clonotype came up many times. The chain is built from TRBV20-1 and TRBJ1-4; D perhaps matches TRBD1 (6 bases). The germline V gene encodes CDR1 DFQATT and CDR2 SNEGSKA (reference sequence). This CDR3 has 13 amino acids. Trimming shortened V by 3 bases and J by 8 bases, and 13 bases separated the two germline ends. The CDR3 region has the DNA TGCAGTGCTAGTACAGGGTTTAAGGAAAAACTGTTTTTT. Residues: CSASTGFKEKLFF.

This clonotype was picked up many times. The V call is TRBV29-1, the J call TRBJ2-7; 8 bases match TRBD1. There are 13 residues in the CDR3. J gave up 3 bases and V 4 bases, and 5 bases lay outside the gene matches. Germline CDR1 is SQVTM and CDR2 is ANQGSEA. Here the CDR3 reads CSVGQGLGYEQYF. The CDR3 DNA follows: TGCAGCGTTGGACAGGGGCTTGGCTACGAGCAGTACTTC.

This chain connects TRBV12-3 or TRBV12-4 to TRBJ1-2; tentative D call: TRBD1 (5 bases). This CDR3 contains 12 residues. V shed 6 bases and J shed 7 bases, with 12 bases lying between them. The CDR3 loop is CASSSTDFGYTF. The CDR3 DNA reads TGTGCCAGCAGCTCGACAGACTTTGGCTACACCTTC.

On this clonotype: A much larger clone differs by one base, so this may be a read error. The chain couples TRBV25-1 to TRBJ2-7; unclear D gene. The CDR3 extends over 12 amino acids. Trimming removed 3 bases at V and 7 bases at J, with 10 bases between. The germline V gene encodes CDR1 MGHDK and CDR2 SYGVNS. CDR3 loop: CASSDFMNEQYF. The CDR3 DNA follows: TGTGCCAGCAGTGACTTCATGAATGAGCAGTACTTC.